Following are 7 T cell receptor beta chains from one sample sequenced in a study of OX40 agonist ivuxolimab in advanced cancers. TCRdb's table, derived via immunoSEQ multiplex PCR, lists solely in-frame clones and lacks some. In the table there are 61,000 or so clones, 86% of which are singletons. The material sequenced was CD4+ or CD8+ T cells sorted from blood, taken in a trial of the OX40 agonist ivuxolimab. Every receptor here comes from an adult with an advanced solid tumor such as melanoma, head and neck, liver or kidney cancer.

The J gene is TRBJ2-5, the V gene TRBV5-1, with 9 bases aligning to TRBD1. Trimming at V came to 4 bases and at J to 0 bases, leaving 10 bases not matched to a gene. CDR1 and CDR2 from the germline V gene are SGHRS and YFSETQ. This CDR3 has 17 residues. CDR3 in amino acids: CASSLPGQGHYQETQYF. CDR3 DNA: TGCGCCAGCAGCCTCCCCGGACAGGGGCATTACCAAGAGACCCAGTACTTC.

The V gene is TRBV6-1, the J gene TRBJ1-1; TRBD1 matches at 7 bases. Germline-derived CDR1 and CDR2 are MNHNS and SASEGT. Trimming removed 4 bases from V and 4 bases from J; junction bases left unmatched: 9. The CDR3 spans 15 residues. The chain's CDR3 is CASSGYRGWGTEAFF. CDR3 DNA: TGTGCCAGCAGTGGATACAGGGGTTGGGGCACTGAAGCTTTCTTT.

V gene TRBV5-5 combines with J gene TRBJ1-2, with 8 nucleotides matching TRBD1. The V and J ends lost 0 bases and 8 bases, in that order; junction bases with no gene match: 3. CDR3 length: 13 amino acids. The germline V gene encodes CDR1 SGHKS and CDR2 YYEKEE (reference sequence). CDR3 region: CASSLVQGEGYTF. CDR3 DNA: TGTGCCAGCAGCTTGGTACAGGGGGAGGGCTACACCTTC.

V usage is TRBV10-1 and J usage is TRBJ2-3; 8 bases are a match to TRBD1. Germline V gives CDR1 WNHNN, CDR2 SYGVQD (reference sequence). The CDR3 has 15 residues. V dropped 5 bases and J dropped 1; count of bases not matched to a gene: 5. The CDR3 DNA follows: TGCGCCAGCAGTTCGGACAGGGCTGGCACAGATACGCAGTATTTT. It is translated as CASSSDRAGTDTQYF.

The chain links TRBV18 to TRBJ1-5; D ambiguous. Trimming stripped 5 bases from V and 6 bases from J, with 14 bases between. The CDR3 consists of 14 residues. Germline lookup yields CDR1 KGHSH and CDR2 LQKENI. The CDR3 loop is CASSSADLGQPQHF. In DNA, the CDR3 is TGTGCCAGCTCATCAGCGGATCTCGGTCAGCCCCAGCATTTT.

This clone showed up just once. The rearrangement links TRBV10-1 to TRBJ1-5; D is unclear. This CDR3 has 13 residues. CDR1 and CDR2 from the germline V gene are WNHNN and SYGVQD (reference sequence). V was shortened by 0 bases and J by 9 bases, with 9 bases between the two germline ends. The CDR3 bases are TGCGCCAGCAGTGAGTCAACTTTTGGGCCCCAGCATTTT. Translating gives CASSESTFGPQHF.

V usage is TRBV19 and J usage is TRBJ1-5; D might be TRBD1 (6 bases). Per the germline V gene, CDR1 is LNHDA and CDR2 is SQIVND (reference sequence). There are 20 residues in the CDR3. The V end lost 0 bases, the J end lost 1 base, and 22 bases lay between the germline ends. In nucleotides, the CDR3 is TGTGCCAGTAGTATAGATCCTTCGGGCAGGGGAATGTCCAGCAATCAGCCCCAGCATTTT. Translating gives CASSIDPSGRGMSSNQPQHF. The full variable domain, rest sourced from reference TRBV19 and TRBJ1-5, is DGGITQSPKYLFRKEGQNVTLSCEQNLNHDAMYWYRQDPGQGLRLIYYSQIVNDFQKGDIAEGYSVSREKKESFPLTVTSAQKNPTAFYLCASSIDPSGRGMSSNQPQHFGDGTRLSIL.